A selection of T cell receptor beta chains follows, all from one sample in a study of shared clonotypes between healthy human individuals. Data came from immunoSEQ multiplex PCR; TCRdb stores just in-frame clones and leaves some out. This table holds around 1.1 million clones, around three quarters found once. The sequenced sample was memory CD4+ T cells from PBMCs. The receptors derive from a young man in good health. Some clones in this sample may be carry-over from other donors' samples. CDR3s include the opening cysteine and the closing phenylalanine or tryptophan. Each record gives: J gene, clone size, D gene, V gene, CDR3 DNA, CDR3 protein. The D gene is left open where the match is weak. Clone size is given for some rows only: seen once, a few or many times, or a class if the clone is expanded.

TRBJ2-1,-,-,TRBV5-1,TGCGCCAGCAGCTTGCAAACGAGCTCCTACAATGAGCAGTTCTTC,CASSLQTSSYNEQFF
TRBJ2-3,-,-,TRBV5-1,TGCGCCAGCAGCGCGCTACTAGTTGGCGACACAGATACGCAGTATTTT,CASSALLVGDTDTQYF
TRBJ2-4,once,-,TRBV5-1,TGCGCCAGCAGCTTAGAAGGGCCCCCGAACCAAAACATTCAGTACTTC,CASSLEGPPNQNIQYF
TRBJ2-3,-,TRBD2,TRBV11-2,TGTGCCAGCAGCCCCCGACTAGCGGGAGGATCAGATACGCAGTATTTT,CASSPRLAGGSDTQYF
TRBJ2-7,few,TRBD1,TRBV6-5,TGTGCCAGCAGGTCACCGGGACAGGGTTCGCGGGAGCAGTACTTC,CASRSPGQGSREQYF
TRBJ1-1,-,-,TRBV4-1,TGCGCCAGCAGCCAAGACAGGATGAAGGGAAGGAACACTGAAGCTTTCTTT,CASSQDRMKGRNTEAFF
TRBJ2-7,many,-,TRBV7-2,TGTGCCAGCAGCTTTAGCCTGGCGGGCGCGTCCTACGAGCAGTACTTC,CASSFSLAGASYEQYF
TRBJ2-7,-,-,TRBV29-1,TGCAGCGTTGGGGCCGCACGGGGCAGGCAGTTCTACGAGCAGTACTTC,CSVGAARGRQFYEQYF
TRBJ1-1,-,-,TRBV7-2,TGTGCCAGCAGCCCCCGCTCACAGCGCATGAACACTGAAGCTTTCTTT,CASSPRSQRMNTEAFF
TRBJ1-4,-,-,TRBV10-3,TGTGCCATCAGTGGAATCGGACAGCAACTGTTTTTT,CAISGIGQQLFF
TRBJ2-5,few,-,TRBV11-2,TGTGCCAGCAGCTTATGGCGGCAAGAGACCCAGTACTTC,CASSLWRQETQYF
TRBJ1-5,once,-,TRBV2,TGTGCCAGCAGTGGATTAAGGGGCGGAGGGGGTCAGCCCCAGCATTTT,CASSGLRGGGGQPQHF
TRBJ2-2,-,TRBD1,TRBV5-1,TGCGCCAGCAGGCCAGGGACAGCGAACACCGGGGAGCTGTTTTTT,CASRPGTANTGELFF
TRBJ2-3,-,-,TRBV11-2,TGTGCCAGCAGCCCCGGGACCTCCAGACTCACAGATACGCAGTATTTT,CASSPGTSRLTDTQYF
TRBJ2-3,-,-,TRBV4-2,TGTGCCAGCAGGCAAGGGGGTAGTTGGAATCCTAGCACAGATACGCAGTATTTT,CASRQGGSWNPSTDTQYF
TRBJ2-7,-,TRBD2,TRBV10-2,TGCGCCAGCAGTGGGGGACTAGCGACATACGAGCAGTACTTC,CASSGGLATYEQYF
TRBJ2-3,-,-,TRBV18,TGTGCCAGCTCACCTCGGGTGAACGGGGGCACAGATACGCAGTATTTT,CASSPRVNGGTDTQYF
TRBJ1-4,few,TRBD1,TRBV25-1,TGTGCCAGCAGTGATGACAGGGGGAATGAAAAACTGTTTTTT,CASSDDRGNEKLFF
TRBJ2-3,-,TRBD1,TRBV2,TGTGCCAAATTGACAGGGTCAGATACGCAGTATTTT,CAKLTGSDTQYF
TRBJ2-3,few,TRBD2,TRBV30,TGTGCCTGGAGTGTAGAGCGGGAGGGGAAGGATACGCAGTATTTT,CAWSVEREGKDTQYF
TRBJ1-4,many,-,TRBV5-1,TGCGCCAGCAGCCTGGTGGCGGGACCGGGTGAAAAACTGTTTTTT,CASSLVAGPGEKLFF
TRBJ1-3,-,TRBD1,TRBV25-1,TGTGCCAGCAGTGAATTGGGACAGCAAAACACCATATATTTT,CASSELGQQNTIYF
TRBJ1-4,-,TRBD1,TRBV29-1,TGCAGCGTTGCCAGGGCAGGGGGATATAATGAAAAACTGTTTTTT,CSVARAGGYNEKLFF
TRBJ2-7,many,-,TRBV28,TGTGCCAGCAGTTTATGGGCAGGAAACTACGAGCAGTACTTC,CASSLWAGNYEQYF
TRBJ2-5,-,-,TRBV15,TGTGCCACCAGCGCACAAAAAGAGACCCAGTACTTC,CATSAQKETQYF
TRBJ1-2,few,-,TRBV5-4,TGTGCCAGCAGCTGGGACGGAAACTATGGCTACACCTTC,CASSWDGNYGYTF
TRBJ1-3,-,-,TRBV7-9,TGTGCCAGCAGCTTAGTGGAGGGTTACTCTGGAAACACCATATATTTT,CASSLVEGYSGNTIYF
TRBJ2-1,-,-,TRBV18,TGTGCCAGCTCACCAGGGGTGCGGGAATCCTACAATGAGCAGTTCTTC,CASSPGVRESYNEQFF
TRBJ1-2,-,-,TRBV9,TGTGCCAGCAGCGTAGGGGGAGGCCCGGGCGACTATGGCTACACCTTC,CASSVGGGPGDYGYTF
TRBJ2-3,-,-,TRBV9,TGTGCCAGCAGCGGAAGACAGGCAGCTGATACGCAGTATTTT,CASSGRQAADTQYF
TRBJ2-1,-,-,TRBV6-1,TGTGCCAGCCGGTGGGGACCTGGAGGAAATGAGCAGTTCTTC,CASRWGPGGNEQFF
TRBJ2-3,-,-,TRBV5-4,TGTGCCAGCAGCCCAAAGCCCGGAAGCACAGATACGCAGTATTTT,CASSPKPGSTDTQYF
TRBJ2-7,-,TRBD1,TRBV11-2,TGTGCCAGCAGCCTGAGGACAGGGGTGTCCGAGCAGTACTTC,CASSLRTGVSEQYF
TRBJ2-7,once,-,TRBV28,TGTGCCACCTCGAGATTACTGGCATACGAGCAGTACTTC,CATSRLLAYEQYF
TRBJ1-4,-,-,TRBV30,TGTGCCTGGAGTTCAAATGAAAAACTGTTTTTT,CAWSSNEKLFF
TRBJ2-1,-,TRBD2,TRBV7-8,TGTGCCAGCAGCTTAGATTTACTAGCGGGAGGCTATGAGCAGTTCTTC,CASSLDLLAGGYEQFF
TRBJ1-1,-,-,TRBV4-1,TGCGCCAGCAGCCATCCCTACGGGACAAACACTGAAGCTTTCTTT,CASSHPYGTNTEAFF
TRBJ2-7,-,-,TRBV10-2,TGCGCCAGCAGTGAGTCGGGGGGACCGACCTACGAGCAGTACTTC,CASSESGGPTYEQYF
TRBJ2-1,-,-,TRBV4-1,TGCGCCAGCAGCCAAGCCGCCCGCGGTAGAAACTACAATGAGCAGTTCTTC,CASSQAARGRNYNEQFF
TRBJ2-5,-,TRBD1,TRBV7-2,TGTGCCAGCAGCTTCGAGGGGGCGGAGACCCAGTACTTC,CASSFEGAETQYF
TRBJ2-5,once,-,TRBV14,TGTGCCTCGCTCAGCGGAAGACTGCGACGGGAGACCCAGTACTTC,CASLSGRLRRETQYF
TRBJ1-1,-,TRBD1,TRBV5-1,TGCGCCAGCAGTATGGACAGGGCGGACACTGAAGCTTTCTTT,CASSMDRADTEAFF
TRBJ2-7,-,TRBD2,TRBV7-2,TGTGCCAGCAGCCCGCCCAGCGGGAGGTCGTACGAGCAGTACTTC,CASSPPSGRSYEQYF
TRBJ2-7,-,-,TRBV11-3,TGTGCCAGCAGCCCATCGGGGCTCTCCTACGAGCAGTACTTC,CASSPSGLSYEQYF
TRBJ2-2,-,TRBD1,TRBV29-1,TGCAGCGTTGACGCCAGGGGGTACACCGGGGAGCTGTTTTTT,CSVDARGYTGELFF
TRBJ1-4,-,-,TRBV30,TGTGCCTCGAAAAGGGTTGGTGAAAAACTGTTTTTT,CASKRVGEKLFF
TRBJ1-6,-,-,TRBV5-1,TGCGCCAGCAGATTGGATGACAGCTCCTATAATTCACCCCTCCACTTT,CASRLDDSSYNSPLHF
TRBJ2-3,-,-,TRBV7-9,TGTGCCAGCAGCCGGCAGGATACGCAGTATTTT,CASSRQDTQYF
TRBJ2-1,-,-,TRBV5-6,TGTGCCAGCAGCCCGACTTTTTCCTCCTACAATGAGCAGTTCTTC,CASSPTFSSYNEQFF
TRBJ2-7,-,TRBD2,TRBV18,TGTGCCAGCTCAGCCGCGGGAGGGGGGGCCTACGAGCAGTACTTC,CASSAAGGGAYEQYF
TRBJ2-5,-,TRBD1,TRBV5-4,TGTGCCAGCAGCGCAGAAGGGGACAGGGGGCGAGAGACCCAGTACTTC,CASSAEGDRGRETQYF
TRBJ2-1,-,-,TRBV30,TGTGCCTGGGCGCCCTCTAGCGATGAGCAGTTCTTC,CAWAPSSDEQFF
TRBJ1-4,few,-,TRBV6-5,TGTGCCAGCAGGAGGGGGTCAACTAATGAAAAACTGTTTTTT,CASRRGSTNEKLFF